This passage covers 27 T cell receptor beta chains from one sample sequenced in a study of tumor-infiltrating lymphocytes in localized non-small cell lung cancer. Assay: immunoSEQ multiplex PCR; the TCRdb copy retains only in-frame clones and omits some. Counted here are about 16,000 clones, approximately 70% occurring once; the ten biggest clones make up 8.5% to 10%. Input material: lung tumor tissue. The source of these receptors is a human donor with non-small cell lung cancer.

The chain employs TRBV10-3 and TRBJ2-7, with 8 nucleotides matching TRBD1. Per the germline V gene, CDR1 is ENHRY and CDR2 is SYGVKD. V was clipped by 5 bases and J by 4 bases; unmatched bases: 7. The CDR3 length is 14 residues. The CDR3 sequence: CAISSDRGGYEQYF. DNA of the CDR3: TGTGCCATCAGTTCTGACAGGGGAGGATACGAGCAGTACTTC.

This chain links TRBV30 with TRBJ1-1; 7 positions match TRBD1. J lost 11 bases, V lost 4 bases, and 7 bases had no gene match. The length of the CDR3 is 11 residues. Germline V gene data show CDR1 as GTSNPN and CDR2 as SVGIG (reference sequence). CDR3 bases: TGTGCCTGGATCCCAGGGGGGGCTGCTTTCTTT. Protein sequence: CAWIPGGAAFF.

This chain connects TRBV21-1 to TRBJ2-7; the D segment call TRBD2 is taken from the table without a DNA check. TRBV21-1 is described as a pseudogene. The CDR3 sequence is 18 residues long. CDR3 in DNA: TGTGCCAGCAGCAAATTAACCTCGGGTAGCGAGTACTCCTACGAGCAGTACTTC. Its protein product is CASSKLTSGSEYSYEQYF.

This chain links TRBV6-6 with TRBJ1-6, with 9 bases that match TRBD1. V shed 7 bases, J shed 10 bases, and the junction held 11 bases outside the gene matches. This CDR3 spans 15 amino acids. Germline V gene sequence: CDR1 MNHNY, CDR2 SVGAGI (reference sequence). CDR3 DNA sequence: TGTGCCAGCACCAGTGGCGGACAGGGGTTCTCACCCCTCCACTTT. Protein: CASTSGGQGFSPLHF.

This clone was counted between two and nine times. The CDR3 is CASRTTTSLGGIAYEQYF. CDR3 DNA sequence: TGTGCCAGCAGGACAACCACCTCCTTAGGTGGGATCGCCTACGAGCAGTACTTC. The chain recombines TRBV28 with TRBJ2-7; D uncertain. Trimming took 6 bases from V and 2 from J, leaving 26 bases between them. The germline V gene has CDR1 MDHEN and CDR2 SYDVKM. The CDR3 is made up of 18 amino acids. Full variable domain (remainder filled in from reference TRBV28 and TRBJ2-7): DVKVTQSSRYLVKRTGEKVFLECVQDMDHENMFWYRQDPGLGLRLIYFSYDVKMKEKGDIPEGYSVSREKKERFSLILESASTNQTSMYLCASRTTTSLGGIAYEQYFGPGTRLTVT.

In its sample, this clone is medium-sized. The chain carries TRBV7-9 and TRBJ2-2; D is ambiguous. Germline V gene data show CDR1 as SEHNR and CDR2 as FQNEAQ (reference sequence). The CDR3 has 12 residues. V gave up 1 base and J gave up 6 bases, with 3 bases separating them. The CDR3 loop is CASSLEAGELFF. DNA of the CDR3: TGTGCCAGCAGCTTAGAGGCCGGGGAGCTGTTTTTT.

This clone appeared a few times. V and J are TRBV7-3 and TRBJ2-3; TRBD2 matches at 8 bases. Germline V gene data show CDR1 as SGHTA and CDR2 as FQGTGA. The trim removed 2 bases at V and 0 bases at J, leaving 4 bases unmatched. CDR3 length: 16 residues. The CDR3 DNA is TGTGCCAGCAGCTTAGTGCCTAGCGGGAGCACAGATACGCAGTATTTT. Translation: CASSLVPSGSTDTQYF.

By proportion, this clone is medium-sized (0.01 to 0.1%). The chain is built from TRBV7-8 and TRBJ2-4; D call uncertain. V dropped 5 bases and J dropped 0 bases, with 11 bases sitting between them. Germline CDR1 and CDR2: SGHVS and FQNEAQ. The CDR3 is 15 amino acids. CDR3 sequence (DNA): TGTGCCAGCAGCCCGGGTGGCGTAGCCAAAAACATTCAGTACTTC. Translation: CASSPGGVAKNIQYF.

The table lists this clone with a few counts. V gene TRBV27 combines with J gene TRBJ2-7, with D tentatively TRBD2 (5 bases). The CDR3 is 16 residues long. CDR1 and CDR2 from the germline V gene are MNHEY and SMNVEV (reference sequence). V was trimmed by 2 bases and J by 6 bases, leaving 20 bases between them. The CDR3 coding sequence is TGTGCCAGCAGTTTAAAATTTGGGAGTCCTTTTGGCGAGCAGTACTTC. It yields the protein CASSLKFGSPFGEQYF.

This clone has just one count. J is TRBJ1-6 and V is TRBV7-9, with D tentatively TRBD1 (5 bases). Germline values: CDR1 SEHNR, CDR2 FQNEAQ (reference sequence). V was trimmed by 3 bases and J by 8 bases, leaving 11 bases between them. The CDR3 contains 14 residues. The CDR3 is CASSFAGLDSPLHF. CDR3 DNA: TGTGCCAGCAGCTTCGCGGGGCTCGATTCACCCCTCCACTTT. The whole variable domain, remainder taken from reference TRBV7-9 and TRBJ1-6, is DTGVSQNPRHKITKRGQNVTFRCDPISEHNRLYWYRQTLGQGPEFLTYFQNEAQLEKSRLLSDRFSAERPKGSFSTLEIQRTEQGDSAMYLCASSFAGLDSPLHFGNGTRLTVT.

The chain is built from TRBV6-5 and TRBJ1-1; D perhaps matches TRBD1 (5 bases). Germline values: CDR1 MNHEY, CDR2 SVGAGI. V was pared by 6 bases and J by 4 bases, with 9 bases between. The CDR3 has 12 amino acids. This CDR3 reads CASRDKGTEAFF. In DNA, the CDR3 is TGTGCCAGCAGGGACAAAGGCACTGAAGCTTTCTTT.

The V call is TRBV10-2, the J call TRBJ2-7; no definite D call. With 2 bases removed from V and 2 bases from J, the gap between germline ends came to 16 bases. This CDR3 comprises 16 residues. The germline gives CDR1 WSHSY, CDR2 SAAADI. Here the CDR3 reads CASSERNSRTPYEQYF. CDR3 in DNA: TGCGCCAGCAGTGAGCGGAACAGCCGTACCCCCTACGAGCAGTACTTC.

J is TRBJ2-5 and V is TRBV15, with D possibly being TRBD2 (5 bases). This CDR3 is built from 18 residues. Germline CDR1 LNHNV, CDR2 YYDKDF (reference sequence). Trimming removed 3 bases at V and 3 bases at J, with 23 bases between. CDR3 nucleotides: TGTGCCACCAGCAGCTCACCCCTTAGCGCCGGCTACGAAGAGACCCAGTACTTC. Translation: CATSSSPLSAGYEETQYF.

This clone showed up just a few times. V and J are TRBV2 and TRBJ1-1, with a tentative D call TRBD1 (5 bases). This CDR3 spans 11 amino acids. The V and J ends lost 6 bases and 8 bases respectively, with 10 bases between them. CDR1 and CDR2 (germline): SNHLY, FYNNEI. The CDR3 DNA reads as TGTGCCAGCAGCCCCGGGGCCGAAGCTTTCTTT. Amino acid sequence: CASSPGAEAFF.

The genes are TRBV5-6 and TRBJ2-7; D might be TRBD1 or TRBD2, each matching 5 bases. Trimming took off 7 bases at V and 10 bases at J, with 21 bases between the two ends. This CDR3 comprises 13 residues. Germline V lookup: CDR1 SGHDT, CDR2 YYEEEE. For the CDR3, the DNA is TGTGCCAGCTCTGCCGGGGACCGGGCAGAACAGTACTTC. Its protein product is CASSAGDRAEQYF.

This clone was observed a single time. V is TRBV6-1 and J is TRBJ1-1; D gene ambiguous. Trimming left V 7 bases short and J 4 bases short, with 4 bases between. Germline assignment: CDR1 MNHNS and CDR2 SASEGT. This CDR3 is 10 amino acids long. CDR3 protein: CASIFTEAFF. CDR3 nucleotides: TGTGCCAGCATTTTCACTGAAGCTTTCTTT.

The V gene is TRBV5-6, the J gene TRBJ2-1, with 8 bases lining up with TRBD2. From germline, CDR1 is SGHDT and CDR2 YYEEEE. The CDR3 is made up of 17 amino acids. V shed 3 bases and J 4 bases; nucleotides not matched to a gene: 12. The CDR3 loop reads CASSSTGLVGGYNEQFF. For the CDR3, the DNA is TGTGCCAGCAGCTCGACGGGACTAGTGGGCGGATACAATGAGCAGTTCTTC.

The V and J genes are TRBV11-2 and TRBJ1-1; D is unresolved. Germline-derived CDR1 and CDR2 are SGHAT and FQNNGV. The length of the CDR3 is 12 residues. Deletions cut 3 bases from V and 5 bases from J, with 7 bases between. The chain's CDR3 is CASSLQATEAFF. The CDR3 nucleotides are TGTGCCAGCAGCTTGCAGGCTACTGAAGCTTTCTTT.

The CDR3 DNA sequence: TGTGCCAGCATCTTTCCGGATTTCTACAATGAGCAGTTCTTC. Amino acids: CASIFPDFYNEQFF. The J gene is TRBJ2-1, the V gene TRBV13; D unclear. This CDR3 spans 14 amino acids. Germline V CDR1 and CDR2: PRHDT, FYEKMQ (reference sequence). Trimming shortened V by 7 bases and J by 3 bases, and 13 bases separated the two germline ends.

The DNA of the CDR3 is TGCGCCAGCAGCCAAGAACGGGCAGATACGCAGTATTTT. Encoded protein: CASSQERADTQYF. This chain connects TRBV4-3 to TRBJ2-3; no clear D. The CDR3 contains 13 residues. Germline CDR1 and CDR2: LGHNA and YSLEER. Deletions cut 0 bases from V and 4 bases from J, with 5 bases between.

This chain joins TRBV5-1 and TRBJ1-2, with D uncertain. The CDR3 consists of 15 residues. V lost 2 bases and J lost 0, with 11 bases in between. The V gene's germline CDR1 is SGHRS and CDR2 YFSETQ. The CDR3 DNA reads as TGCGCCAGCAGCTTTAACAGCGCCCCTAACTATGGCTACACCTTC. This codes for CASSFNSAPNYGYTF.

The rearrangement links TRBV19 to TRBJ1-1; the match to TRBD1 covers 10 bases. The ends lost 3 bases at V and 10 bases at J; junction bases unmatched: 2. Germline-derived CDR1 and CDR2 are LNHDA and SQIVND (reference sequence). CDR3 size: 12 residues. The CDR3 DNA follows: TGTGCCAGTAGTATGCGGACAGGGGGAGCTTTCTTT. Its protein is CASSMRTGGAFF.

This clone was counted once. The rearrangement links TRBV30 to TRBJ2-7; D is uncertain. V shed 4 bases and J shed 1 base, with 8 bases lying between them. The CDR3 has 12 amino acids. The germline gives CDR1 GTSNPN, CDR2 SVGIG (reference sequence). CDR3 protein: CAWTATSYEQYF. CDR3 DNA sequence: TGTGCCTGGACGGCGACTTCCTACGAGCAGTACTTC.

This chain uses TRBV6-1 with TRBJ1-3; D is undetermined. The CDR3 runs to 14 residues. Per germline, CDR1 MNHNS and CDR2 SASEGT. The V gene lost 8 bases and the J gene lost 0 bases, with 11 bases spanning the gap. The CDR3 reads CASSSVSSGNTIYF. CDR3 DNA: TGTGCCAGCTCGAGTGTGAGCTCTGGAAACACCATATATTTT.

The chain employs TRBV5-1 and TRBJ1-1, with 7 positions matching TRBD1. Germline V CDR1 and CDR2: SGHRS, YFSETQ. Trimming removed 5 bases from V and 4 bases from J; junction bases left unmatched: 8. This CDR3 has 14 residues. The CDR3 region is CASRDAGGTTEAFF. The CDR3 DNA reads TGCGCCAGCAGGGATGCAGGGGGAACCACTGAAGCTTTCTTT.

This chain connects TRBV30 to TRBJ1-1; no clear D. This CDR3 has 14 residues. Trimming took off 3 bases at V and 3 bases at J, with 14 bases between the two ends. Germline CDR1 reads GTSNPN; CDR2 reads SVGIG (reference sequence). The CDR3 protein is CAWRGRLWDTEAFF. In nucleotides, the CDR3 is TGTGCCTGGAGGGGCCGGCTATGGGACACTGAAGCTTTCTTT.

The count of this clone is one. V is TRBV4-1 and J is TRBJ2-1, with TRBD1 matching 8 bases. Germline CDR1 reads MGHRA; CDR2 reads YSYEKL. The CDR3 loop spans 15 amino acids. The V and J ends lost 1 base and 8 bases, in that order; junction bases with no gene match: 7. The CDR3 DNA reads TGCGCCAGCAGCCAAGTAACAGGGGGTTCTGATGAGCAGTTCTTC. Protein product: CASSQVTGGSDEQFF.